This T cell receptor (beta chain) was identified during a study of tumor and adjacent non-tumor tissue in lung cancer. About the study: On average, productive TCRbeta reads reached roughly 3.9 million per sample.

The study, taken as a whole, reports: Top 100 clones took a larger repertoire share in normal lung.

The template was RNA from unsorted bulk tissue. This non-tumor lung sample came from over 3 cm beyond the tumor edge. TCRbeta libraries were built with three rounds of nested PCR, modified from ARM-PCR. MiXCR was run by TCRdb on the multiplex PCR reads, yielding one entry per CDR3 protein. The repertoire holds some 68,000 distinct CDR3 sequences, with more than 75% as singletons. The CDR3 covers 16 residues. V lost 5 bases and J lost 6, with 17 bases in between. A remark on this clonotype: Its antigen is undetermined.

This sequence originates from a man in his 60s with non-small cell lung cancer. The sequencing sample was made of distant non-tumor lung tissue. The chain carries TRBV12-3 or TRBV12-4 and TRBJ2-6; the D gene is possibly TRBD1 (5 bases). CDR3 DNA: TGTGCCAGCAGTCTGCAGGGTAAACCTGTGGCCAACGTCCTGACTTTC. Its protein product is CASSLQGKPVANVLTF.